This TCR beta chain was recorded in a study of T cells after yellow fever vaccination. Overall study findings and caveats: Reappearance after the booster was observed for most primary-vaccination clones (about 96% CD4, over 70% CD8). Clonotypes appearing in both CD4 and CD8 compartments existed, and their share was small.

TCRdb itself ran the 5' RACE reads through MiXCR, one entry per CDR3 protein. The data contain 85,000 to 100,000 distinct CDR3 sequences, around 5.8% of them seen just once; the ten biggest clones take up roughly two fifths. The CDR3 is made up of 16 amino acids. Germline CDR1 reads LGHDT; CDR2 reads YNNKEL (reference sequence). Trimming removed 0 bases from V and 5 bases from J; junction bases left unmatched: 6. Many counts were recorded for this clonotype. Its target is unknown. Source: CD8+ T cells sorted from PBMCs, taken 10 days after the yellow fever booster vaccination. This chain joins TRBV3-1 and TRBJ2-2; 7 bases match TRBD2. The receptor was isolated from a man aged 18 to 29 who received the YFV17D yellow fever vaccine. In DNA form, the CDR3 reads TGTGCCAGCAGCCAAGACAGGGAGGGATCGACCGGGGAGCTGTTTTTT. This codes for CASSQDREGSTGELFF.